The rows below give T cell receptor beta chains drawn from one sample of a study of cytomegalovirus exposure and HLA in healthy donors. The table came from immunoSEQ multiplex PCR; TCRdb's copy has only in-frame clones and leaves some out. There are about 6,800 clones in the sample; about half occur only once, and about 6% lies in the top ten. The sequencing input was PBMCs. The receptors were gathered from a man aged 25-45 years in good health and CMV-seropositive. Each CDR3 is given with its conserved first and last residue. D genes are given only for firm matches. Not every row has a clone size; where given, it reads once, few, many or a size class.

D: NA; V: TRBV28; J: TRBJ1-5; size: few; DNA: TGTGCCAGCACACATCATCAGCCCCAGCATTTT; CDR3: CASTHHQPQHF
D: NA; V: TRBV29-1; J: TRBJ1-1; size: few; DNA: TGCAGCGTTGATAAGGGGCTAGGAACTGAAGCTTTCTTT; CDR3: CSVDKGLGTEAFF
D: TRBD1; V: TRBV18; J: TRBJ2-5; size: NA; DNA: TGTGCCAGCTCACCACCGGGACAGCAAGAGACCCAGTACTTC; CDR3: CASSPPGQQETQYF
D: NA; V: TRBV29-1; J: TRBJ1-1; size: NA; DNA: TGCAGCGGGGCACCCAGGGCAACGGGTAAATCTGAAGCTTTCTTT; CDR3: CSGAPRATGKSEAFF
D: TRBD1; V: TRBV11-3; J: TRBJ2-3; size: NA; DNA: TGTGCCAGCAGCTACAGGGGCTTCACAGATACGCAGTATTTT; CDR3: CASSYRGFTDTQYF
D: NA; V: TRBV4-1; J: TRBJ2-1; size: NA; DNA: TGCGCCAGCAGCCAATATGAGGGCCAGGCCGGCAATGAGCAGTTCTTC; CDR3: CASSQYEGQAGNEQFF
D: NA; V: TRBV4-3; J: TRBJ1-5; size: NA; DNA: TGCGCCAGCAGCCAAGGGGCAGGGGGCAATCAGCCCCAGCATTTT; CDR3: CASSQGAGGNQPQHF
D: TRBD1; V: TRBV29-1; J: TRBJ1-2; size: NA; DNA: TGCAGCGTTGAAGGACAGGGAAGTGGCTACACCTTC; CDR3: CSVEGQGSGYTF
D: NA; V: TRBV7-8; J: TRBJ2-7; size: NA; DNA: TGTGCCAGCAGCTTAGTAGGAGGATCCGAGCAGTACTTC; CDR3: CASSLVGGSEQYF
D: TRBD2; V: TRBV2; J: TRBJ2-1; size: few; DNA: TGTGCCAGCAGTGAGGCTAGCGGATCCTACAATGAGCAGTTCTTC; CDR3: CASSEASGSYNEQFF
D: TRBD1; V: TRBV5-1; J: TRBJ1-1; size: NA; DNA: TGCGCCAGCAAAGTTTGGGACAGGAACACTGAAGCTTTCTTT; CDR3: CASKVWDRNTEAFF
D: NA; V: TRBV11-3; J: TRBJ2-3; size: NA; DNA: TGTGCCAGCAGCCCTAACGGGGATACGCAGTATTTT; CDR3: CASSPNGDTQYF
D: NA; V: TRBV6-4; J: TRBJ2-1; size: NA; DNA: TGTGCCAGCAGTGACCAGCGGACCAGCTCCTACAATGAGCAGTTCTTC; CDR3: CASSDQRTSSYNEQFF
D: TRBD2; V: TRBV4-2; J: TRBJ2-5; size: few; DNA: TGTGCCAGCAGCCAAGAGCAATCTAGCGGTTGGGGAGAGACCCAGTACTTC; CDR3: CASSQEQSSGWGETQYF
D: NA; V: TRBV6-5; J: TRBJ1-4; size: NA; DNA: TGTGCCAGCAGGCGTACTAATGAAAAACTGTTTTTT; CDR3: CASRRTNEKLFF
D: TRBD1; V: TRBV4-3; J: TRBJ1-2; size: NA; DNA: TGCGCCAGCAGCCAAGATCCACAGGGGGCTTATGGCTACACCTTC; CDR3: CASSQDPQGAYGYTF
D: TRBD1; V: TRBV11-2; J: TRBJ2-3; size: few; DNA: TGTGCCAGCAGCTCGGGACAGGCCACAGATACGCAGTATTTT; CDR3: CASSSGQATDTQYF
D: NA; V: TRBV20-1; J: TRBJ2-2; size: NA; DNA: TGCAGTGCTCAAGAGGGCGGGGAGCTGTTTTTT; CDR3: CSAQEGGELFF
D: NA; V: TRBV30; J: TRBJ1-1; size: NA; DNA: TGTGCCTGGAGTCGAGGCAGCCCTGAAGCTTTCTTT; CDR3: CAWSRGSPEAFF
D: TRBD1; V: TRBV19; J: TRBJ1-1; size: NA; DNA: TGTGCCAGTAGAGGGGGCAACACTGAAGCTTTCTTT; CDR3: CASRGGNTEAFF
D: NA; V: TRBV30; J: TRBJ1-1; size: NA; DNA: TGTGCCTGGAGTCTGGACCTCAGGGACACTGAAGCTTTCTTT; CDR3: CAWSLDLRDTEAFF
D: TRBD1; V: TRBV6-5; J: TRBJ1-4; size: NA; DNA: TGTGCCAGCAGCCCGACAGGGACTAATGAAAAACTGTTTTTT; CDR3: CASSPTGTNEKLFF
D: TRBD1; V: TRBV6-5; J: TRBJ1-2; size: NA; DNA: TGTGCCAGCAGTCGTTCCGACAGGGTCTACACCTTC; CDR3: CASSRSDRVYTF
D: NA; V: TRBV13; J: TRBJ2-2; size: NA; DNA: TGTGCCAGCAGCACAGGGCCCGGCACCGGGGAGCTGTTTTTT; CDR3: CASSTGPGTGELFF
D: NA; V: TRBV30; J: TRBJ1-2; size: NA; DNA: TGTGCCTGGGGACAGAGTAACTATGGCTACACCTTC; CDR3: CAWGQSNYGYTF
D: NA; V: TRBV10-1; J: TRBJ2-3; size: NA; DNA: TGCGCCAGCAGTACTATGCCTGCGGATACGCAGTATTTT; CDR3: CASSTMPADTQYF
D: NA; V: TRBV6-1; J: TRBJ2-7; size: NA; DNA: TGTGCCAGCAGTGAAGATTGGACTGCGACCTACGAGCAGTACTTC; CDR3: CASSEDWTATYEQYF
D: TRBD1; V: TRBV6-5; J: TRBJ2-7; size: medium-sized; DNA: TGTGCCAGCAGTGGGACAGCCCCAGCCTACGAGCAGTACTTC; CDR3: CASSGTAPAYEQYF
D: NA; V: TRBV11-3; J: TRBJ1-1; size: NA; DNA: TGTGCCAGCCATCAGGGTCAGGCGAACACTGAAGCTTTCTTT; CDR3: CASHQGQANTEAFF
D: TRBD2; V: TRBV6-6; J: TRBJ2-1; size: NA; DNA: TGTGCCAGCAGCCCCGGGGGGAATGAGCAGTTCTTC; CDR3: CASSPGGNEQFF
D: TRBD1; V: TRBV2; J: TRBJ1-5; size: few; DNA: TGTGCCAGCAGTGTCAGACAGGGGAAGAATCAGCCCCAGCATTTT; CDR3: CASSVRQGKNQPQHF
D: NA; V: TRBV30; J: TRBJ2-7; size: NA; DNA: TGTGCCTGGAGACGGGCAGGGGACGAGCAGTACTTC; CDR3: CAWRRAGDEQYF
D: NA; V: TRBV7-9; J: TRBJ2-5; size: NA; DNA: TGTGCCAGCAGCTTAGTTGAGGGCTTGGAGACCCAGTACTTC; CDR3: CASSLVEGLETQYF
D: NA; V: TRBV7-7; J: TRBJ2-1; size: NA; DNA: TGTGCTAGCAGCTTCGGACTCCCAAATGAGCAGTTCTTC; CDR3: CASSFGLPNEQFF
D: TRBD1; V: TRBV16; J: TRBJ1-2; size: NA; DNA: TGTGCCAGCAGCCAATCCGGGACAGGGGAGGATGGCTACACCTTC; CDR3: CASSQSGTGEDGYTF
D: TRBD1; V: TRBV4-1; J: TRBJ1-2; size: once; DNA: TGCGCCAGCAGCCCAGCGGTGACAGGGGCCTATGGCTACACCTTC; CDR3: CASSPAVTGAYGYTF
D: TRBD2; V: TRBV11-2; J: TRBJ2-1; size: once; DNA: TGTGCCAGCAGCTCGGGACTAGCGGGCTACAATGAGCAGTTCTTC; CDR3: CASSSGLAGYNEQFF
D: TRBD1; V: TRBV30; J: TRBJ1-2; size: NA; DNA: TGTGCCTGGAGAGTAGACAGGGCTCTCTTCACCTTC; CDR3: CAWRVDRALFTF
D: TRBD2; V: TRBV4-3; J: TRBJ2-5; size: NA; DNA: TGCGCCAGCAGCCATGATGGGACTACCCAAGAGACCCAGTACTTC; CDR3: CASSHDGTTQETQYF
D: NA; V: TRBV27; J: TRBJ1-1; size: NA; DNA: TGTGCCAGCAGTTACACAGAGAACACTGAAGCTTTCTTT; CDR3: CASSYTENTEAFF
D: TRBD2; V: TRBV7-9; J: TRBJ2-3; size: NA; DNA: TGTGCCAGCAGCCCGACTAGCGGGGGAGGGAAGAATACGCAGTATTTT; CDR3: CASSPTSGGGKNTQYF
D: NA; V: TRBV29-1; J: TRBJ2-7; size: NA; DNA: TGCAGCGTCCAAGCCGCCTTGGGAGCCTACGAGCAGTACTTC; CDR3: CSVQAALGAYEQYF
D: NA; V: TRBV30; J: TRBJ2-7; size: NA; DNA: TGTGCCTGGAGTGACAGGACCTACGAGCAGTACTTC; CDR3: CAWSDRTYEQYF
D: NA; V: TRBV4-3; J: TRBJ1-5; size: NA; DNA: TGCGCCAGCAGCCAAGACGGAGGAGGGAATCAGCCCCAGCATTTT; CDR3: CASSQDGGGNQPQHF
D: NA; V: TRBV7-2; J: TRBJ2-3; size: NA; DNA: TGTGCCAGCAGCTTAGTTTGGGGGGGGGCGGGAAGCAGGACAGATACGCAGTATTTT; CDR3: CASSLVWGGAGSRTDTQYF
D: NA; V: TRBV29-1; J: TRBJ2-7; size: NA; DNA: TGCAGCGGTCAGGGGTTCCACGAGCAGTACTTC; CDR3: CSGQGFHEQYF
D: NA; V: TRBV28; J: TRBJ1-5; size: few; DNA: TGTGCCAGCAGTTTGCCGGGGCAGCCCCAGCATTTT; CDR3: CASSLPGQPQHF
D: TRBD2; V: TRBV5-1; J: TRBJ2-7; size: NA; DNA: TGCGCCAGCAGCTTGGCTAGCGGGAGCTCCTACGAGCAGTACTTC; CDR3: CASSLASGSSYEQYF
D: NA; V: TRBV6-5; J: TRBJ1-3; size: NA; DNA: TGTGCCAGCAGTTACCGGGGGACTGGAAACACCATATATTTT; CDR3: CASSYRGTGNTIYF
D: TRBD1; V: TRBV29-1; J: TRBJ1-1; size: few; DNA: TGCAGCGTTGAAGATGGTTCCAGACAGGGGAGGCGGGACACTGAAGCTTTCTTT; CDR3: CSVEDGSRQGRRDTEAFF
D: TRBD1; V: TRBV9; J: TRBJ2-5; size: NA; DNA: TGTGCCAGCAGCGGACGACAGGGCCTCCAAGAGACCCAGTACTTC; CDR3: CASSGRQGLQETQYF
D: NA; V: TRBV18; J: TRBJ2-1; size: NA; DNA: TGTGCCAGCATCCTAGGCCCCTCCTACAATGAGCAGTTCTTC; CDR3: CASILGPSYNEQFF
D: TRBD1; V: TRBV28; J: TRBJ1-2; size: NA; DNA: TGTGCCAGCCTCGGACAGGGCGATGGCTACACCTTC; CDR3: CASLGQGDGYTF
D: NA; V: TRBV30; J: TRBJ2-3; size: NA; DNA: TGTGCCTGGATCGTACCTAGGGATACGCAGTATTTT; CDR3: CAWIVPRDTQYF
D: NA; V: TRBV7-2; J: TRBJ2-5; size: few; DNA: TGTGCCAGCAGCTCACCCCGGAGCTGGGAGACCCAGTACTTC; CDR3: CASSSPRSWETQYF